These 21 T cell receptor beta chains were all obtained from the same sample, sequenced in a study of human T cells and chemical hapten exposure. Indicated time point: pre-sensitization, week 0. Stated treatment: therapeutic diphenylcyclopropenone sensitization with weekly scalp DPC. TCRdb analysed the RACE reads with MiXCR anew, one entry per CDR3 protein. The table lists 80,000 to 100,000 distinct CDR3 sequences, about 8.9% of them singletons. The sample was whole blood, taken in connection with sensitization to the hapten diphenylcyclopropenone (DPC). These receptor sequences come from a woman aged 40 to 50 with alopecia areata. Some clones in this sample may be carry-over from other donors' samples.

Comment on this clonotype: This may be a read error: a much more frequent sequence differs by one nucleotide. The chain carries TRBV25-1 and TRBJ1-6; D is unresolved. The CDR3 runs 14 residues. Germline V gives CDR1 MGHDK, CDR2 SYGVNS. The CDR3 spells CTTRATGYNSPLHF. The CDR3 nucleotides read TGTACCACCCGGGCGACCGGCTATAATTCACCCCTCCACTTT.

This clonotype has at least ten counts. V is TRBV29-1 and J is TRBJ1-5, with D maybe TRBD1 (5 bases). The CDR3 consists of 12 residues. Trimming left V 7 bases short and J 4 bases short, with 11 bases between. CDR1 and CDR2 (germline): SQVTM, ANQGSEA. The CDR3 DNA sequence: TGCAGCGCAGGGACGGAAAATCAGCCCCAGCATTTT. It translates to CSAGTENQPQHF. Complete variable domain (other parts from reference TRBV29-1 and TRBJ1-5): SAVISQKPSRDICQRGTSLTIQCQVDSQVTMMFWYRQQPGQSLTLIATANQGSEATYESGFVIDKFPISRPNLTFSTLTVSNMSPEDSSIYLCSAGTENQPQHFGDGTRLSIL.

The table lists this clonotype with many counts. The V and J genes are TRBV20-1 and TRBJ1-3, with a possible D match to TRBD1 (6 bases). V lost 0 bases to trimming and J lost 4 bases, with 13 bases between them. Germline V CDR1 and CDR2: DFQATT, SNEGSKA (reference sequence). The CDR3 contains 15 residues. CDR3 in amino acids: CSARDPGGGGNTIYF. The CDR3 DNA sequence: TGCAGTGCTAGAGATCCGGGGGGCGGAGGAAACACCATATATTTT.

This clonotype was recorded a few times. The rearrangement links TRBV7-8 to TRBJ1-4, with unresolved D. Germline assignment: CDR1 SGHVS and CDR2 FQNEAQ. The CDR3 spans 13 residues. Trimming stripped 9 bases from V and 0 bases from J, with 8 bases between. The CDR3 spells CASGSATNEKLFF. The CDR3 nucleotides read TGTGCCAGTGGGAGTGCAACTAATGAAAAACTGTTTTTT.

At least ten counts were recorded for this clonotype. The rearrangement links TRBV5-1 to TRBJ2-2; 11 bases are shared with TRBD1. V shed 4 bases and J 4 bases; nucleotides not matched to a gene: 3. The CDR3 sequence is 15 residues long. Germline loops: CDR1 SGHRS, CDR2 YFSETQ. The CDR3 sequence is CASSGGTGGTGELFF. The CDR3 DNA reads as TGCGCCAGCAGCGGAGGGACAGGGGGCACCGGGGAGCTGTTTTTT.

The chain combines TRBV5-1 with TRBJ2-1; D gene ambiguous. Trimming removed 1 base from V and 9 bases from J, with 11 bases in between. Germline-derived CDR1 and CDR2 are SGHRS and YFSETQ. This CDR3 comprises 13 residues. For the CDR3, the DNA is TGCGCCAGCAGCTTGCCACCTGCTAGTGAGCAGTTCTTC. Protein product: CASSLPPASEQFF.

V gene TRBV4-3 combines with J gene TRBJ1-4; no clear D gene. Germline values: CDR1 LGHNA, CDR2 YSLEER. The CDR3 length is 15 residues. With 1 base removed from V and 5 bases from J, the gap between germline ends came to 11 bases. CDR3 loop: CASSQAPRGNEKLFF. Written as DNA, the CDR3 is TGCGCCAGCAGCCAAGCCCCAAGAGGGAATGAAAAACTGTTTTTT.

V usage is TRBV7-9 and J usage is TRBJ1-2, with no clear D. This CDR3 has 14 amino acids. CDR1 is SEHNR and CDR2 is FQNEAQ in the germline V gene (reference sequence). The CDR3 nucleotides read TGTCTCAGCAGCTTAGTTGGCAAAAACTATGGCTACACCTTC. It encodes CLSSLVGKNYGYTF.

This clonotype appeared a few times. The chain has TRBV6-1 and TRBJ2-7; 7 bases align to TRBD1. J was trimmed by 7 bases and V by 2 bases; bases with no gene match: 8. CDR1 is MNHNS, CDR2 SASEGT, per germline. The CDR3 covers 14 residues. CDR3 in DNA: TGTGCCAGCAGTGAACGGACAGGCTTAAATGAGCAGTACTTC. Protein: CASSERTGLNEQYF.

This clonotype occurred a few times. The chain couples TRBV11-2 to TRBJ2-3; D assignment may be TRBD1 or TRBD2 (5 bases each). CDR1 is SGHAT, CDR2 FQNNGV, per germline. Trimming pared 2 bases from V and 6 bases from J, leaving 12 bases between. CDR3 length: 14 residues. The CDR3 nucleotides are TGTGCCAGCAGCTTATCAGGGAGCTCCGATACGCAGTATTTT. Protein sequence: CASSLSGSSDTQYF.

This clonotype has just a few counts. The chain combines TRBV7-2 with TRBJ1-6, with unresolved D. The CDR3 loop spans 15 amino acids. V was cut by 3 bases and J by 4 bases, with 10 bases left in between. Per the germline V gene, CDR1 is SGHTA and CDR2 is FQGNSA. CDR3 in amino acids: CASSFEGSYNSPLHF. The DNA for the CDR3 is TGTGCCAGCAGCTTCGAGGGCAGTTATAATTCACCCCTCCACTTT.

In its sample, this clonotype was seen many times. Its ends do not fully match the called genes, so a read error is possible. The V and J genes are TRBV7-7 and TRBJ2-5, with TRBD1 identical over 8 bases. Germline V gene data show CDR1 as SSHAT and CDR2 as FNYEAQ (reference sequence). The CDR3 sequence is 15 residues long. CDR3 DNA sequence: TGTGCTAGCAGCTTAGGGACAGGAGGTCAAGAGACCCAGTACTTC. Residues: CASSLGTGGQETQYF.

This clonotype was counted only a few times. This sequence joins TRBV7-9 and TRBJ1-1; D unclear. V shed 2 bases and J shed 1 base, with 5 bases lying between them. CDR1 is SEHNR, CDR2 FQNEAQ, per germline (reference sequence). The CDR3 has 13 residues. In DNA, the CDR3 is TGTGCCAGCAGCTTACTAGAGAACACTGAAGCTTTCTTT. It translates to CASSLLENTEAFF.

This clonotype has a count of ten or more. This chain links TRBV20-1 with TRBJ1-5, with 8 bases aligning to TRBD1. V gave up 2 bases and J gave up 5 bases; unmatched junction bases: 20. Germline V gene data show CDR1 as DFQATT and CDR2 as SNEGSKA (reference sequence). CDR3 size: 19 residues. DNA of the CDR3: TGCAGTGCTAGAAGGTCCAAAAGCATCAGGGGGCTGGAGGATCAGCCCCAGCATTTT. This gives the protein CSARRSKSIRGLEDQPQHF.

This clonotype occurred a few times. The rearrangement uses TRBV6-2 or TRBV6-3 and TRBJ2-7, with D possibly matching TRBD1 (5 bases). Deletions cut 6 bases from V and 2 bases from J, with 14 bases between. CDR3 size: 14 residues. In germline, CDR1 is MNHEY, CDR2 SVGEGT. The CDR3 loop reads CASRYLGQTYEQYF. Here the CDR3 DNA reads TGTGCCAGCAGATACCTCGGACAAACCTACGAGCAGTACTTC.

The CDR3 reads CASSRTSGLNEQFF. The CDR3 bases are TGTGCCAGTAGTAGGACTAGCGGACTCAATGAGCAGTTCTTC. The rearrangement links TRBV19 to TRBJ2-1, with 10 positions matching TRBD2. CDR3 length: 14 residues. The germline V gene encodes CDR1 LNHDA and CDR2 SQIVND (reference sequence). V lost 4 bases, J lost 6 bases, and 3 bases stayed unmatched.

This clonotype was detected ten times or more. This chain uses TRBV4-3 with TRBJ1-6, with TRBD1 matching 9 bases. The junction had 8 bases not matched to a gene; V was cut back by 1 base and J by 10 bases. The CDR3 totals 16 residues. CDR1 and CDR2 (germline): LGHNA, YSLEER. CDR3 coding DNA: TGCGCCAGCAGCCAAGGACAGGGGGAGTTGAAATCACCCCTCCACTTT. Translating it yields CASSQGQGELKSPLHF.

There are many counts of this clonotype. The chain carries TRBV18 and TRBJ1-2; perhaps TRBD1 as D (5 bases). This CDR3 spans 15 amino acids. Germline CDR1 is KGHSH and CDR2 is LQKENI. V lost 2 bases and J 1 base, leaving 11 bases between the germline ends. The CDR3 nucleotides are TGTGCCAGCTCACCAGAGGGGCAAATTAACTATGGCTACACCTTC. Translated, it gives CASSPEGQINYGYTF.

On this clonotype: Being one base from a much bigger clone, this may be a read error. The rearrangement uses TRBV4-3 and TRBJ1-2; D is possibly TRBD1 (5 bases). The CDR3 contains 15 residues. Germline-derived CDR1 and CDR2 are LGHNA and YSLEER. Here the CDR3 reads CASSPDPEGYYSYTF. The DNA of the CDR3 is TGCGCCAGCAGCCCCGACCCGGAGGGGTACTATAGCTACACCTTC.

This clonotype was seen more than once but under ten times. The V and J genes are TRBV6-5 and TRBJ2-7, with D tentatively TRBD2 (6 bases). The V and J ends lost 6 bases and 5 bases respectively, with 20 bases between them. This CDR3 is built from 15 residues. The germline CDR1 and CDR2 sequences are MNHEY and SVGAGI. The CDR3 DNA reads as TGTGCCAGCAGGCGGGGAGGTCAGTCGGAGAACGAGCAGTACTTC. Its translation: CASRRGGQSENEQYF.

This clonotype occurred many times. The chain links TRBV7-9 to TRBJ1-3; 7 positions match TRBD1. V was pared by 4 bases and J by 3 bases, with 3 bases of the junction left unmatched. The germline CDR1 and CDR2 sequences are SEHNR and FQNEAQ (reference sequence). This CDR3 region has 14 residues. The CDR3 loop is CASSSTGSGNTIYF. The CDR3 DNA is TGTGCCAGCAGCTCGACAGGGAGTGGAAACACCATATATTTT.